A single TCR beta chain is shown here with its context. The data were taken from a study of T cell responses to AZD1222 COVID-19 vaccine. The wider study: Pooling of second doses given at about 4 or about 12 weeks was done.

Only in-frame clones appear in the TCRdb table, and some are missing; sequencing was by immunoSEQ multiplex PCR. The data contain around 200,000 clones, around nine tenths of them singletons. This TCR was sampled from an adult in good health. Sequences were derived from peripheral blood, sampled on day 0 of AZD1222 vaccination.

The CDR3 DNA reads TGTGCCAGCAGTTTTTTGGAGTTAGAGACCCAGTACTTC. Protein: CASSFLELETQYF. The chain recombines TRBV6-5 with TRBJ2-5, with D unclear. The germline V gene encodes CDR1 MNHEY and CDR2 SVGAGI. Trimming cost V 4 bases and J 4 bases, with 10 bases left between them. The CDR3 has 13 residues.